Presented here are 5 T cell receptor beta chains from one specimen sequenced in a study of T cell responses to AZD1222 COVID-19 vaccine. The protocol was immunoSEQ multiplex PCR, while the TCRdb copy is restricted to in-frame clones and leaves out a portion. The sample includes 120,000 or so clones, roughly 90% seen only once; the top ten take about 10%. This specimen consisted of peripheral blood, obtained on day 0 of AZD1222 vaccination. The receptors originated from an adult in good health.

CDR3 bases: TGCGCCAGCAGCTTTCGGGGTAGGGGTAATGAAAAACTGTTTTTT. Protein product: CASSFRGRGNEKLFF. The chain couples TRBV5-1 to TRBJ1-4; TRBD1 might be the D (5 bases). The CDR3 runs to 15 residues. Between the trimmed V and J ends, which lost 2 bases and 4 bases, there was a span of 12 bases. Germline V gives CDR1 SGHRS, CDR2 YFSETQ.

The V and J genes are TRBV5-1 and TRBJ1-2, with 8 bases fitting TRBD1. This CDR3 has 16 amino acids. The junction had 13 bases not matched to a gene; V was cut back by 5 bases and J by 4 bases. Germline-derived CDR1 and CDR2 are SGHRS and YFSETQ. Written as DNA, the CDR3 is TGCGCCAGCAGTTTGAAGACAGGGGCTATTCCCTATGGCTACACCTTC. It codes for CASSLKTGAIPYGYTF. Full variable domain (outside the CDR3, taken from reference TRBV5-1 and TRBJ1-2): KAGVTQTPRYLIKTRGQQVTLSCSPISGHRSVSWYQQTPGQGLQFLFEYFSETQRNKGNFPGRFSGRQFSNSRSEMNVSTLELGDSALYLCASSLKTGAIPYGYTFGSGTRLTVV.

V usage is TRBV6-5 and J usage is TRBJ1-4; 9 positions match TRBD1. V was pared by 6 bases and J by 7 bases, with 6 bases of the junction left unmatched. Germline V CDR1 and CDR2: MNHEY, SVGAGI. The CDR3 loop spans 14 amino acids. As DNA, the CDR3 is TGTGCCAGCAGGCGGGACAGGGTCGCTGAAAAACTGTTTTTT. This gives the protein CASRRDRVAEKLFF.

This clone has a handful of counts. Written as DNA, the CDR3 is TGTGCCAGCAGCCAAGGACAGGGGGCTGGAAATCAGCCCCAGCATTTT. As protein: CASSQGQGAGNQPQHF. The chain is built from TRBV2 and TRBJ1-5, with 11 bases matching TRBD1. Trimming cost V 6 bases and J 4 bases; bases outside gene matches: 8. This CDR3 is built from 16 residues. Germline V gene lookup returns CDR1 SNHLY and CDR2 FYNNEI.

This chain joins TRBV24-1 and TRBJ1-2; D might be TRBD1 (6 bases). Germline values: CDR1 KGHDR, CDR2 SFDVKD. This CDR3 is built from 14 residues. The V end lost 3 bases, the J end lost 7 bases, and 14 bases lay between the germline ends. This CDR3 is CATSDKTGKRGYTF. CDR3 bases: TGTGCCACCAGTGATAAGACAGGAAAGCGTGGCTACACCTTC.